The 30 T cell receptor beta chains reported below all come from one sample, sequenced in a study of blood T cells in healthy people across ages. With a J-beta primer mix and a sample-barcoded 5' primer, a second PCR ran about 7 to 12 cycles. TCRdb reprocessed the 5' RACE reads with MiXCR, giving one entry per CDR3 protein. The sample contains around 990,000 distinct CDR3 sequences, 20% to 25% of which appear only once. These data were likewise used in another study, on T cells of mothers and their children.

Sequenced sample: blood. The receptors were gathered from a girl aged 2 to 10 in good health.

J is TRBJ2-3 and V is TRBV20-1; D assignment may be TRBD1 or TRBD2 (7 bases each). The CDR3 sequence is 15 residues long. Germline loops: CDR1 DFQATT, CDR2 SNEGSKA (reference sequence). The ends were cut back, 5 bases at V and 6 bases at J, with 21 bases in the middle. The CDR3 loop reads CSAQGGGEQFDTQYF. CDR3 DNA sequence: TGCAGTGCTCAGGGGGGGGGAGAACAATTCGATACGCAGTATTTT.

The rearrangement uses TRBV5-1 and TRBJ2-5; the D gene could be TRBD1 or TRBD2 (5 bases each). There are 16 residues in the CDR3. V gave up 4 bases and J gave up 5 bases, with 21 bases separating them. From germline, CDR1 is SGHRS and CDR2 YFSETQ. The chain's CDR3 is CASSPQGRASWETQYF. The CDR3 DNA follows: TGCGCCAGCAGCCCCCAGGGACGGGCGAGTTGGGAGACCCAGTACTTC. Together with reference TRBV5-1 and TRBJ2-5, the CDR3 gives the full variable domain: KAGVTQTPRYLIKTRGQQVTLSCSPISGHRSVSWYQQTPGQGLQFLFEYFSETQRNKGNFPGRFSGRQFSNSRSEMNVSTLELGDSALYLCASSPQGRASWETQYFGPGTRLLVL.

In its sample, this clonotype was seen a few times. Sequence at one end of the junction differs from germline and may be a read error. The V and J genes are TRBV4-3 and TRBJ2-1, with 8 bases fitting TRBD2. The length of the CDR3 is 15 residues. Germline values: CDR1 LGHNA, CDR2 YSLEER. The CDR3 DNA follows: TGCGCCAGCAGCCAAGTGCGGGGGGCCAACAATGGGCAGTTCTTC. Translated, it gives CASSQVRGANNGQFF.

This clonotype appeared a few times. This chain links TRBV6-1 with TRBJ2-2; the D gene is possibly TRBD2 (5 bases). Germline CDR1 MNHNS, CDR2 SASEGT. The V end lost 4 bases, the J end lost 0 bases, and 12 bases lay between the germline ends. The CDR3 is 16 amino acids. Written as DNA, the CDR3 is TGTGCCAGCAGTGGCTCCGATAGCGCGAACACCGGGGAGCTGTTTTTT. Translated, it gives CASSGSDSANTGELFF.

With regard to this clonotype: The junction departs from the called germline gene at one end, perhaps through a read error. In nucleotides, the CDR3 is TGCAGCGTGGAAGGGCAGGACCGGGCTGAAGCTTTCTTT. The encoded protein is CSVEGQDRAEAFF. V and J are TRBV29-1 and TRBJ1-1; D call uncertain. From germline, CDR1 is SQVTM and CDR2 ANQGSEA. The CDR3 covers 13 residues.

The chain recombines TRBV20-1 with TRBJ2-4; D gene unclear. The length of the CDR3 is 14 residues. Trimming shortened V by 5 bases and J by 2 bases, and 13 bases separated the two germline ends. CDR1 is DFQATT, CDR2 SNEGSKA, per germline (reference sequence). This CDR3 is CSAETLTSKNIQYF. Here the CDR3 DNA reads TGCAGTGCTGAAACACTGACCTCCAAAAACATTCAGTACTTC.

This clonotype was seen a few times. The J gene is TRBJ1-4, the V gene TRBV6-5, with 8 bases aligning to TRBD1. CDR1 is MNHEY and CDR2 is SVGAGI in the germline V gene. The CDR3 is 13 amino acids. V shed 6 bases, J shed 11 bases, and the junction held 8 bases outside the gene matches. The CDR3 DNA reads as TGTGCCAGCAGCCTCCAGACAGGGGATAAACTGTTTTTT. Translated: CASSLQTGDKLFF.

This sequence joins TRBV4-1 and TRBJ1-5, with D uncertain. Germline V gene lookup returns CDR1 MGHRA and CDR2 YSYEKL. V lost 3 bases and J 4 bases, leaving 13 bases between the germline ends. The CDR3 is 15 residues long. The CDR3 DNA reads TGCGCCAGCAGCCATCCGCCCGGGGAAAATCAGCCCCAGCATTTT. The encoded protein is CASSHPPGENQPQHF.

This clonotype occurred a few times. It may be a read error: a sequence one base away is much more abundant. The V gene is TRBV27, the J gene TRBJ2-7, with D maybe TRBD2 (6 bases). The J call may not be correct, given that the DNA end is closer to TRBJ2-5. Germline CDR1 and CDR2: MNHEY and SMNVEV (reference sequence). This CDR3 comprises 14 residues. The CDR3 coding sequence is TGTGCCTGCAGTTCCAGGCGGGGACAAGAGACCCAGTACTTC. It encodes CACSSRRGQETQYF.

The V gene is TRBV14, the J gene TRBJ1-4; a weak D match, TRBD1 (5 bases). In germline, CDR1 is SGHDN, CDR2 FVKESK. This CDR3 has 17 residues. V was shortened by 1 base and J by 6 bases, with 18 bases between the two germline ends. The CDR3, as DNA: TGTGCCAGCAGCCAAGCTCGGGCCAGGGTTTGGGATGAAAAACTGTTTTTT. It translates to CASSQARARVWDEKLFF.

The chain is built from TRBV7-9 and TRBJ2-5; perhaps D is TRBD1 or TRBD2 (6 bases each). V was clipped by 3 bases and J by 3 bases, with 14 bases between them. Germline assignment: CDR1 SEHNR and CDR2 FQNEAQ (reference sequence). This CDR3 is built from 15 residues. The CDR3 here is CASSLVRGREETQYF. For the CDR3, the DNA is TGTGCCAGCAGCTTGGTCCGGGGGCGGGAAGAGACCCAGTACTTC.

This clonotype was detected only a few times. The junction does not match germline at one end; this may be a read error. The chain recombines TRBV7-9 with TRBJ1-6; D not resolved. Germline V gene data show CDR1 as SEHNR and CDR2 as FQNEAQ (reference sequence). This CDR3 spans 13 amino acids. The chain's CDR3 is CASSLGAGSHKSF. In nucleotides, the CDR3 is TGTGCCAGCAGCTTAGGGGCGGGATCCCACAAATCATTT.

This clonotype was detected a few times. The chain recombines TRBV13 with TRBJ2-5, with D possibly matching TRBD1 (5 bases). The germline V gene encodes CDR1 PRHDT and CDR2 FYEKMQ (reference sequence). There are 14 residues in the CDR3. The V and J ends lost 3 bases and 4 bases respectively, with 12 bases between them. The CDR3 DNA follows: TGTGCCAGCAGCTTCGTAGGGGCGTCAGAGACCCAGTACTTC. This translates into CASSFVGASETQYF.

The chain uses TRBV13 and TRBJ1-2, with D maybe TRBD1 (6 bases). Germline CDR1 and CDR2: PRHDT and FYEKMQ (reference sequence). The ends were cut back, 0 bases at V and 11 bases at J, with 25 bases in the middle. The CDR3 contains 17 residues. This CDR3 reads CASSLGHDGGEQFGYTF. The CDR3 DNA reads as TGTGCCAGCAGCTTAGGCCACGACGGGGGCGAACAGTTCGGGTACACCTTC.

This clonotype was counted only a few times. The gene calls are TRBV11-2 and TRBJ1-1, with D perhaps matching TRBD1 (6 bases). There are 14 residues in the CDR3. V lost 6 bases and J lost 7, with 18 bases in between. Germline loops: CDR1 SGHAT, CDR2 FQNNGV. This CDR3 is CASRDTGTRVEAFF. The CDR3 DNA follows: TGTGCCAGCAGAGATACCGGGACACGAGTTGAAGCTTTCTTT.

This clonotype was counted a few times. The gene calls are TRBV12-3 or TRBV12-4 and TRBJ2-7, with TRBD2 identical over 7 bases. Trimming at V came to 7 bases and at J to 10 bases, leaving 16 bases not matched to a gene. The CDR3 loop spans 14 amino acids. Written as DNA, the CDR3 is TGTGCCAGCACTTTTAGCGGGCCCGTCGGGGAACAGTACTTC. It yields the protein CASTFSGPVGEQYF.

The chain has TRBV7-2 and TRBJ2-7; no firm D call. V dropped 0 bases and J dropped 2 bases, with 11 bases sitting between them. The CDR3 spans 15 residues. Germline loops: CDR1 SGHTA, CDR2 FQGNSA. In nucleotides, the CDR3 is TGTGCCAGCAGCTTAGCCCCGGTAGGCACCTACGAGCAGTACTTC. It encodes CASSLAPVGTYEQYF.

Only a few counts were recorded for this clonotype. The CDR3 here is CSVSSGRGYEQYF. DNA of the CDR3: TGCAGCGTTTCTAGCGGGAGAGGGTACGAGCAGTACTTC. The chain links TRBV29-1 to TRBJ2-7; TRBD2 matches at 10 bases. The germline V gene has CDR1 SQVTM and CDR2 ANQGSEA. This CDR3 is 13 amino acids long. After removal of 5 bases from V and 4 bases from J, the junction contained 5 bases not matched to a gene.

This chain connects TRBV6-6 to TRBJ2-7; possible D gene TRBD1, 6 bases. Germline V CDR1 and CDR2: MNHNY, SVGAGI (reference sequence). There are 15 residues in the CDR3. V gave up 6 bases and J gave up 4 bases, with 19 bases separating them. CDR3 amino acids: CASSDPADSSYEQYF. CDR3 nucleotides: TGTGCCAGCAGCGATCCAGCGGACAGTAGTTACGAGCAGTACTTC.

The CDR3 DNA reads as TGTGCCAGCAGCCAAGTAGTGGCGGCTGAAAAACTGTTTTTT. Amino acid sequence: CASSQVVAAEKLFF. The V gene is TRBV14, the J gene TRBJ1-4; no clear D. Germline V gives CDR1 SGHDN, CDR2 FVKESK. Deletions cut 1 base from V and 7 bases from J, with 10 bases between. The CDR3 runs 14 residues.

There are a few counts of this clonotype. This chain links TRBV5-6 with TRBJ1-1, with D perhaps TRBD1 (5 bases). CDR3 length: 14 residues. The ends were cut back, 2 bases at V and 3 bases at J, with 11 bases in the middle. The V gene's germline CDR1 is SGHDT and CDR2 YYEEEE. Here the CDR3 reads CASSFSDSYTEAFF. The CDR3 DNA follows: TGTGCCAGCAGCTTCTCCGACAGCTACACTGAAGCTTTCTTT.

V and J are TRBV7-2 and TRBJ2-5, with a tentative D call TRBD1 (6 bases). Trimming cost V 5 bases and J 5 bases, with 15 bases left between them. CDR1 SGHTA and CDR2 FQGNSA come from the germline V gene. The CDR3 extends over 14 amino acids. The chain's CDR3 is CASSIQGSRETQYF. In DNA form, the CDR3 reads TGTGCCAGCAGCATCCAGGGGTCGAGGGAGACCCAGTACTTC.

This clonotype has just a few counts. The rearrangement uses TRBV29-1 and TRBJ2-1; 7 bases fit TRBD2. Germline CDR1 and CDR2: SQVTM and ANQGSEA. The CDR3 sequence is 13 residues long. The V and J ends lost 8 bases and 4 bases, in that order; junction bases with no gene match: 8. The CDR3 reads CSLETGGYNEQFF. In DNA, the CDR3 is TGCAGCTTAGAGACGGGGGGTTACAATGAGCAGTTCTTC.

Here the CDR3 DNA reads TGTGCCAGCAGTTACAGCCGGGACAGGGTTGGCCACGAGCAGTACTTC. Encoded protein: CASSYSRDRVGHEQYF. V is TRBV6-5 and J is TRBJ2-7; 9 nucleotides agree with TRBD1. Germline V lookup: CDR1 MNHEY, CDR2 SVGAGI. J lost 5 bases, V lost 2 bases, and 10 bases had no gene match. The CDR3 is made up of 16 amino acids.

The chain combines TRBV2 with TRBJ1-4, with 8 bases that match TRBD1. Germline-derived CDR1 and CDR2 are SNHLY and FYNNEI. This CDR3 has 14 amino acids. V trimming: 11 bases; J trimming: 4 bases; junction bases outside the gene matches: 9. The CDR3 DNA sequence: TGTGCCGGATGGACAGGGAGGGGTAATGAAAAACTGTTTTTT. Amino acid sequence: CAGWTGRGNEKLFF.

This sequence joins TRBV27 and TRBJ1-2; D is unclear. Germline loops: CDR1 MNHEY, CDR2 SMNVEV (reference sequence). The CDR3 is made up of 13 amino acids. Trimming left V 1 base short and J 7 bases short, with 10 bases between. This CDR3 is CASSLLGMSGYTF. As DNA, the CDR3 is TGTGCCAGCAGTTTATTGGGGATGAGTGGCTACACCTTC.

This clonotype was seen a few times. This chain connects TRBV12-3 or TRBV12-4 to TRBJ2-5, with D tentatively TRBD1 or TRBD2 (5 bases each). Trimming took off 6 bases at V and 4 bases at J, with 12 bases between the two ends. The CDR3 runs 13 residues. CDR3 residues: CASRAGTAETQYF. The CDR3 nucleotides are TGTGCCAGCAGGGCAGGGACGGCAGAGACCCAGTACTTC.

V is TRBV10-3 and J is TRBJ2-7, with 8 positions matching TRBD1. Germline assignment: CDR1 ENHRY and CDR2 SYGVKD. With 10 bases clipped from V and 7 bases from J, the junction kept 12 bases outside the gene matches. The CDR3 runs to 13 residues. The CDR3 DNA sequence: TGTGCCACGTTGACAGGGGACCACTCTGAGCAGTACTTC. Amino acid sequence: CATLTGDHSEQYF.

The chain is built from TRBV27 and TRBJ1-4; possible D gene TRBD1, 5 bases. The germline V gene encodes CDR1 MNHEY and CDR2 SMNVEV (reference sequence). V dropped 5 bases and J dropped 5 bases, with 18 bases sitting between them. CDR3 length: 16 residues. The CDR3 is CASSRINRSGNEKLFF. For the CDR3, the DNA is TGTGCCAGCAGTCGTATTAACAGGTCTGGGAATGAAAAACTGTTTTTT.

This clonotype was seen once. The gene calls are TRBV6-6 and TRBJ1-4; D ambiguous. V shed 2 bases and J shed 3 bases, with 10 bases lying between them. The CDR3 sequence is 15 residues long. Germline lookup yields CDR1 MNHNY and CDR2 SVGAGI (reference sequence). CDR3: CASSYTAAPNEKLFF. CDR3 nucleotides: TGTGCCAGCAGTTACACGGCAGCCCCTAATGAAAAACTGTTTTTT.